Sequencing of this T cell receptor (beta chain) was carried out in a study of control samples from healthy donors and cancer patients. From germline, CDR1 is MDHEN and CDR2 SYDVKM. The ends lost 5 bases at V and 5 bases at J; junction bases unmatched: 6. CDR3 size: 15 residues. Data came from immunoSEQ multiplex PCR; TCRdb stores just in-frame clones and leaves some out. This table holds more than 95,000 clones, roughly 87% found once. The chain uses TRBV28 and TRBJ2-2; 9 positions agree with TRBD1. The clonotype comes from a man between 18 and 29 years old in good health. Sequencing input: blood. CDR3 region: CASSKRQGETGELFF. The CDR3 coding sequence is TGTGCCAGCAGTAAACGACAGGGGGAAACCGGGGAGCTGTTTTTT.